There are many counts of the clone carrying this T cell receptor (beta chain). Its antigen is undetermined. This record belongs to a study of T cells in Graves' hyperthyroidism and ophthalmopathy. At the level of the study: Peripheral blood specimens were obtained at initial diagnosis, prior to any treatment. Study observations and caveats: Blood also held most thyroid clonotypes expanded beyond 0.001.

Graves' hyperthyroidism qualified as stable when ophthalmopathy did not progress within 18 months. Exclusion followed for patients with uncontrolled infection, other autoimmune disease, pregnancy or lactation. V shed 5 bases and J 7 bases; nucleotides not matched to a gene: 4. CDR3 size: 13 residues. RNA transcripts were the template for amplifying TCR beta CDR3 regions. Initially, a first-round RT-PCR of the TCR CDR3 employed the HTBI primer set. MiXCR, run by TCRdb on the multiplex PCR reads, gives a single entry per CDR3 protein. The data contain approximately 610,000 distinct CDR3 sequences, 16% of them singletons.

The V call is TRBV12-3 or TRBV12-4, the J call TRBJ1-2, with 10 bases fitting TRBD1. This TCR was recovered from a woman younger than 35 with Graves' hyperthyroidism. The sequenced sample was blood. CDR3 sequence (DNA): TGTGCCAGCAGTCAGGGACAGGGGTTTGGCTACACCTTC. Translation gives CASSQGQGFGYTF.